Shown below are 27 T cell receptor beta chains from a single sample sequenced in a study of ipilimumab plus nivolumab after autologous stem cell transplantation. The data were produced by immunoSEQ multiplex PCR, yet TCRdb's version contains in-frame clones alone and is incomplete. The sample has some 17,000 clones; roughly 70% are singletons. The sequencing used PBMCs, collected in a trial of ipilimumab plus nivolumab as post-transplant consolidation. Receptors were obtained from a male donor with diffuse large B-cell lymphoma.

The CDR3 is CAWNPSGPTGELFF. The CDR3 DNA reads TGTGCCTGGAACCCTAGCGGTCCCACCGGGGAGCTGTTTTTT. The V call is TRBV30, the J call TRBJ2-2; 7 positions match TRBD2. From germline, CDR1 is GTSNPN and CDR2 SVGIG (reference sequence). The CDR3 loop spans 14 amino acids. V shed 4 bases and J 4 bases; nucleotides not matched to a gene: 6.

This clone is a singleton in its sample. The gene calls are TRBV18 and TRBJ2-7; 7 bases are a match to TRBD2. The V segment lost 6 bases and the J segment 2 bases; nucleotides outside the gene matches: 10. Germline V gene lookup returns CDR1 KGHSH and CDR2 LQKENI. The length of the CDR3 is 15 residues. The CDR3 nucleotides are TGTGCCAGCTCCCCCGCTAGCGGAAAACCCTACGAGCAGTACTTC. Translating it yields CASSPASGKPYEQYF.

V usage is TRBV5-1 and J usage is TRBJ1-1; D uncertain. This CDR3 is built from 14 residues. V gave up 0 bases and J gave up 1 base, with 7 bases separating them. Germline-derived CDR1 and CDR2 are SGHRS and YFSETQ. The CDR3 DNA reads TGCGCCAGCAGCTTGGATTCAGCGAACACTGAAGCTTTCTTT. This translates into CASSLDSANTEAFF.

The rearrangement uses TRBV7-6 and TRBJ2-1; no firm D call. V gave up 5 bases and J gave up 8 bases, with 16 bases separating them. The CDR3 runs to 14 residues. Germline V gene lookup returns CDR1 SGHVS and CDR2 FNYEAQ. CDR3 in amino acids: CASSEKDWSDEQFF. The CDR3 coding sequence is TGTGCCAGCAGCGAAAAAGACTGGAGTGATGAGCAGTTCTTC.

The V gene is TRBV7-2, the J gene TRBJ1-4; no firm D call. The CDR3 sequence is 13 residues long. Germline CDR1 reads SGHTA; CDR2 reads FQGNSA. V shed 8 bases and J shed 0 bases, with 7 bases lying between them. The CDR3 DNA follows: TGTGCCAGCTCCAAGACAACTAATGAAAAACTGTTTTTT. As protein: CASSKTTNEKLFF. Using reference TRBV7-2 and TRBJ1-4 for the parts outside the CDR3, the full variable domain is GAGVSQSPSNKVTEKGKDVELRCDPISGHTALYWYRQSLGQGLEFLIYFQGNSAPDKSGLPSDRFSAERTGGSVSTLTIQRTQQEDSAVYLCASSKTTNEKLFFGSGTQLSVL.

The genes are TRBV6-6 and TRBJ2-2; 7 positions agree with TRBD2. Germline lookup yields CDR1 MNHNY and CDR2 SVGAGI (reference sequence). This CDR3 comprises 14 residues. The junction had 2 bases not matched to a gene; V was cut back by 6 bases and J by 1 base. The CDR3 DNA is TGTGCCAGCAGCCCTAGCGGGAACACCGGGGAGCTGTTTTTT. Amino acid sequence: CASSPSGNTGELFF.

This clone was seen a few times. J is TRBJ2-5 and V is TRBV11-2, with TRBD2 matching 8 bases. CDR1 and CDR2 (germline): SGHAT, FQNNGV. The ends lost 1 base at V and 2 bases at J; junction bases unmatched: 3. The CDR3 consists of 15 residues. In DNA, the CDR3 is TGTGCCAGCAGCTTAGCGGGAGGGCCACAAGAGACCCAGTACTTC. Translated, it gives CASSLAGGPQETQYF. Variable domain in full (rest from reference TRBV11-2 and TRBJ2-5): EAGVAQSPRYKIIEKRQSVAFWCNPISGHATLYWYQQILGQGPKLLIQFQNNGVVDDSQLPKDRFSAERLKGVDSTLKIQPAKLEDSAVYLCASSLAGGPQETQYFGPGTRLLVL.

This clone was recorded a few times. The chain recombines TRBV5-8 with TRBJ1-5, with D perhaps matching TRBD1 (5 bases). Trimming removed 6 bases from V and 0 bases from J, with 13 bases in between. The CDR3 length is 15 residues. Germline V lookup: CDR1 SGHTS, CDR2 YDEGEE. The CDR3 DNA is TGTGCCAGCAATCTTTGGGGGTATAGCAATCAGCCCCAGCATTTT. It encodes CASNLWGYSNQPQHF.

The rearrangement uses TRBV5-1 and TRBJ1-1; the D gene is possibly TRBD1 (5 bases). This CDR3 is 14 amino acids long. V lost 3 bases and J lost 1, with 10 bases in between. Germline-derived CDR1 and CDR2 are SGHRS and YFSETQ. CDR3 region: CASSWGSGNTEAFF. The CDR3 nucleotides read TGCGCCAGCAGCTGGGGGTCGGGGAACACTGAAGCTTTCTTT.

The V call is TRBV11-3, the J call TRBJ2-2; D tentatively reads TRBD1 or TRBD2 (6 bases each). CDR1 is SGHNT and CDR2 is YENEEA in the germline V gene. This CDR3 contains 16 residues. V lost 5 bases and J 0 bases, leaving 13 bases between the germline ends. In DNA, the CDR3 is TGTGCCAGCAGCGGGGGGCCGCTACCGAACACCGGGGAGCTGTTTTTT. Translation gives CASSGGPLPNTGELFF.

The table lists this clone with many counts. J is TRBJ2-1 and V is TRBV7-8; D might be TRBD2 (6 bases). V lost 3 bases to trimming and J lost 0 bases, with 15 bases between them. Germline V gene lookup returns CDR1 SGHVS and CDR2 FQNEAQ. This CDR3 has 17 residues. Here the CDR3 reads CASSLSSGGSSYNEQFF. The CDR3 DNA sequence: TGTGCCAGCAGCTTGAGTAGCGGAGGAAGCTCCTACAATGAGCAGTTCTTC. The whole variable domain, remainder taken from reference TRBV7-8 and TRBJ2-1, is GAGVSQSPRYKVAKRGQDVALRCDPISGHVSLFWYQQALGQGPEFLTYFQNEAQLDKSGLPSDRFFAERPEGSVSTLKIQRTQQEDSAVYLCASSLSSGGSSYNEQFFGPGTRLTVL.

The chain is built from TRBV5-4 and TRBJ1-4; 9 nucleotides line up with TRBD1. With V trimmed by 4 bases and J by 7 bases, 5 bases remained unmatched. The CDR3 extends over 14 amino acids. Germline-derived CDR1 and CDR2 are SGHNT and YYREEE (reference sequence). CDR3 amino acids: CASSQGQGSEKLFF. The CDR3 coding sequence is TGTGCCAGCAGCCAGGGACAGGGAAGTGAAAAACTGTTTTTT.

The chain combines TRBV27 with TRBJ1-1; the D is unclear. The CDR3 covers 12 residues. The V gene's germline CDR1 is MNHEY and CDR2 SMNVEV (reference sequence). With 6 bases removed from V and 1 base from J, the gap between germline ends came to 6 bases. The CDR3 DNA is TGTGCCAGCAGAGAGGGGAACACTGAAGCTTTCTTT. Translated, it gives CASREGNTEAFF.

The chain employs TRBV19 and TRBJ1-5; no clear D gene. Germline CDR1 is LNHDA and CDR2 is SQIVND (reference sequence). This CDR3 region has 16 residues. V was pared by 3 bases and J by 0 bases, with 12 bases between. The CDR3 nucleotides read TGTGCCAGTAGTATGTGGGTGGGGTATAGCAATCAGCCCCAGCATTTT. This encodes CASSMWVGYSNQPQHF.

The DNA of the CDR3 is TGTGCCTGGAGTCGAGGGGCAGGGGATGGCTACACCTTC. Its protein product is CAWSRGAGDGYTF. The chain recombines TRBV30 with TRBJ1-2; a possible D gene is TRBD1 (6 bases). The V end was cut by 2 bases, the J end by 6 bases, with 13 bases between. CDR3 size: 13 residues. Germline V gives CDR1 GTSNPN, CDR2 SVGIG (reference sequence).

The chain combines TRBV30 with TRBJ2-1, with 11 positions matching TRBD2. The trim removed 4 bases at V and 12 bases at J, leaving 8 bases unmatched. Germline CDR1 and CDR2: GTSNPN and SVGIG (reference sequence). The CDR3 is 13 amino acids. The CDR3 is CAWTPRLAGMQFF. In DNA, the CDR3 is TGTGCCTGGACCCCCCGACTAGCGGGAATGCAGTTCTTC.

The J gene is TRBJ2-7, the V gene TRBV6-5; 10 nucleotides line up with TRBD2. The CDR3 is 14 amino acids. V lost 6 bases to trimming and J lost 6 bases; unmatched junction nucleotides: 8. Germline-derived CDR1 and CDR2 are MNHEY and SVGAGI. CDR3 nucleotide sequence: TGTGCCAGCAGCCTTAGCGGGAGGCATTCCGAGCAGTACTTC. Translated, it gives CASSLSGRHSEQYF.

The gene calls are TRBV5-1 and TRBJ2-7; 13 positions match TRBD2. The CDR3 is made up of 15 amino acids. Trimming took 2 bases from V and 6 from J; bases not matched to a gene: 5. Germline V gene sequence: CDR1 SGHRS, CDR2 YFSETQ. CDR3 loop: CASSLGLAGALEQYF. The CDR3 region has the DNA TGCGCCAGCAGCTTAGGACTAGCGGGAGCCCTCGAGCAGTACTTC.

In regard to this clone: At one of its ends the junction is not consistent with the germline gene, which may arise from a read error. J is TRBJ2-7 and V is TRBV6-1; D may be TRBD1 or TRBD2 (5 bases each). The length of the CDR3 is 14 residues. The germline V gene encodes CDR1 MNHNS and CDR2 SASEGT. CDR3 in DNA: TGTGCCAGCAGTGCCACTGGGGGTTCCTCCGAGCAGTACTTC. Its protein is CASSATGGSSEQYF.

This clone turned up a few times. The V call is TRBV5-1, the J call TRBJ2-3; TRBD2 agrees at 9 bases. Per the germline V gene, CDR1 is SGHRS and CDR2 is YFSETQ. J gave up 4 bases and V 0 bases, and 9 bases lay outside the gene matches. This CDR3 is built from 17 residues. CDR3 amino acids: CASSLEWSGGLSDTQYF. In DNA, the CDR3 is TGCGCCAGCAGCTTGGAATGGAGCGGGGGGTTATCAGATACGCAGTATTTT.

The chain has TRBV2 and TRBJ2-5; 8 bases are a match to TRBD2. The germline V gene encodes CDR1 SNHLY and CDR2 FYNNEI. The CDR3 contains 15 residues. Trimming removed 7 bases from V and 5 bases from J; junction bases left unmatched: 12. The CDR3: CASMAGGDPRETQYF. As DNA, the CDR3 is TGTGCCAGCATGGCGGGGGGAGACCCGCGGGAGACCCAGTACTTC.

The rearrangement joins TRBV6-6 to TRBJ1-5, with a tentative D call TRBD1 (5 bases). Germline values: CDR1 MNHNY, CDR2 SVGAGI (reference sequence). The CDR3 consists of 15 residues. The V end was cut by 6 bases, the J end by 0 bases, with 12 bases between. CDR3 nucleotides: TGTGCCAGCAGGGCCAGGGTTAATAGCAATCAGCCCCAGCATTTT. The encoded protein is CASRARVNSNQPQHF.

The CDR3 loop reads CASSLEGERNQPQHF. CDR3 coding DNA: TGCGCCAGCAGCTTGGAGGGGGAACGCAATCAGCCCCAGCATTTT. The rearrangement joins TRBV5-1 to TRBJ1-5; D is possibly TRBD1 (6 bases). The V gene's germline CDR1 is SGHRS and CDR2 YFSETQ. V gave up 0 bases and J gave up 2 bases, with 9 bases separating them. The CDR3 contains 15 residues.

The chain is built from TRBV27 and TRBJ2-1; 8 bases align to TRBD2. Germline trimming cut 5 bases from V and 1 base from J; bases unmatched to any gene: 1. Germline assignment: CDR1 MNHEY and CDR2 SMNVEV (reference sequence). This CDR3 has 14 residues. Here the CDR3 DNA reads TGTGCCAGCAGTCGGGGGGGTTCCTACAATGAGCAGTTCTTC. Amino acids: CASSRGGSYNEQFF.

The chain links TRBV19 to TRBJ2-7; D is unresolved. Germline V gene sequence: CDR1 LNHDA, CDR2 SQIVND (reference sequence). V was trimmed by 4 bases and J by 6 bases, leaving 13 bases between them. The CDR3 is 13 residues long. For the CDR3, the DNA is TGTGCCAGTAGTAGCCAGGTTGTTTCCGAGCAGTACTTC. Residues: CASSSQVVSEQYF.

This chain links TRBV29-1 with TRBJ2-1; 8 nucleotides line up with TRBD1. The CDR3 is 10 amino acids. The V segment lost 6 bases and the J segment 14 bases; nucleotides outside the gene matches: 6. Germline values: CDR1 SQVTM, CDR2 ANQGSEA. The DNA for the CDR3 is TGCAGCGTGGGTGAGACAGGGGAGTTCTTC. It translates to CSVGETGEFF.

By sample share, this clone is large. The J gene is TRBJ1-1, the V gene TRBV10-3, with D maybe TRBD1 (5 bases). The germline CDR1 and CDR2 sequences are ENHRY and SYGVKD. The CDR3 runs 14 residues. Trimming stripped 4 bases from V and 5 bases from J, with 14 bases between. The CDR3 loop reads CAISAPGGDTEAFF. In DNA form, the CDR3 reads TGTGCCATCAGTGCCCCCGGGGGAGATACTGAAGCTTTCTTT.